This T cell receptor beta chain derives from a study of CD8+CD57+ T cells in acquired aplastic anemia. The wider study: Sorted CD4+ plus CD8+ cells gave DNA averaging roughly 3.5 ug. General study findings and limits: Overlapping CD8+ CDR3 repertoires of patients and controls contained some 27 shared sequences. Patients and controls had CD8+ Simpson's diversity values that were not significantly distinct.

Per germline, CDR1 GTSNPN and CDR2 SVGIG (reference sequence). CDR3 length equals 15 residues. V lost 4 bases and J lost 7; bases outside the gene matches: 13. CDR3 and TCR beta VDJ profiling relied on a genomic DNA template. TCRdb reanalysed the reads using MiXCR and keeps one entry per CDR3 protein. The sample includes roughly 150,000 distinct CDR3 sequences, around 48% seen only once; the top ten take around 3%. On this clonotype itself: Antigen: not known.

By flow cytometry, patients selected for sequencing had shown an expansion of CD8+CD57+ cells. Patients, without exception, had severe acquired aplastic anemia. The TCR was taken from a human donor with aplastic anemia. The rearrangement links TRBV30 to TRBJ2-7, with TRBD2 matching over 10 bases. The source material was sorted CD4+, CD8+, or CD8+CD57+ T cells (not recorded which) from PBMCs. The CDR3 nucleotides read TGTGCCTGGACCCCGAGTGGTAGCGGGAGGAGAGAGCAGTACTTC. Its protein product is CAWTPSGSGRREQYF. Full variable domain (remainder filled in from reference TRBV30 and TRBJ2-7): SQTIHQWPATLVQPVGSPLSLECTVEGTSNPNLYWYRQAAGRGLQLLFYSVGIGQISSEVPQNLSASRPQDRQFILSSKKLLLSDSGFYLCAWTPSGSGRREQYFGPGTRLTVT.